Listed here are 28 T cell receptor beta chains from one sample, sequenced in a study of blood T cell repertoires in COVID-19. The method was immunoSEQ multiplex PCR; TCRdb's version includes in-frame clones alone and lacks a portion of them. The sample contains about 200,000 clones, more than 75% of which appear only once. The specimen was PBMCs or T cells enriched from blood (not recorded which). The receptors come from a woman aged 45-60 years with acute COVID-19.

This rearrangement joins TRBV28 to TRBJ1-5; the D is unclear. V was cut by 6 bases and J by 8 bases, with 11 bases left in between. This CDR3 region has 12 residues. The germline gives CDR1 MDHEN, CDR2 SYDVKM. For the CDR3, the DNA is TGTGCCAGCAGGCAGGCAGCGGAGCCCCAGCATTTT. Its translation: CASRQAAEPQHF.

The rearrangement links TRBV7-6 to TRBJ1-5; D is uncertain. V lost 8 bases, J lost 0 bases, and 11 bases lay in between. Germline CDR1 SGHVS, CDR2 FNYEAQ. CDR3 length: 14 amino acids. The CDR3 sequence: CASAHSDSNQPQHF. The CDR3 coding sequence is TGTGCCAGCGCCCACTCCGATAGCAATCAGCCCCAGCATTTT.

This chain connects TRBV28 to TRBJ2-7; 7 bases map to TRBD1. Trimming at V came to 4 bases and at J to 7 bases, leaving 13 bases not matched to a gene. This CDR3 contains 15 residues. Germline lookup yields CDR1 MDHEN and CDR2 SYDVKM. Here the CDR3 reads CASSSRDRWAGEQYV. The CDR3 bases are TGTGCCAGCAGTTCAAGGGACAGATGGGCTGGGGAGCAGTACGTC.

This chain joins TRBV5-1 and TRBJ1-4; D unclear. V dropped 2 bases and J dropped 4 bases, with 9 bases sitting between them. The CDR3 is 14 amino acids. Germline CDR1 reads SGHRS; CDR2 reads YFSETQ. The CDR3 DNA sequence: TGCGCCAGCAGCTTACAGACTAGTAATGAAAAACTGTTTTTT. Encoded protein: CASSLQTSNEKLFF. The full variable domain, with the rest looked up from reference TRBV5-1 and TRBJ1-4, is KAGVTQTPRYLIKTRGQQVTLSCSPISGHRSVSWYQQTPGQGLQFLFEYFSETQRNKGNFPGRFSGRQFSNSRSEMNVSTLELGDSALYLCASSLQTSNEKLFFGSGTQLSVL.

This chain uses TRBV29-1 with TRBJ1-1; 7 positions match TRBD1. Looked up from germline, CDR1 is SQVTM and CDR2 is ANQGSEA. The CDR3 loop spans 15 amino acids. After removal of 2 bases from V and 5 bases from J, the junction contained 11 bases not matched to a gene. The CDR3 loop reads CSVELLTGKRTEAFF. CDR3 DNA: TGCAGCGTTGAACTCTTGACAGGGAAGCGGACTGAAGCTTTCTTT.

This chain connects TRBV9 to TRBJ2-3; 10 nucleotides line up with TRBD2. The CDR3 contains 21 residues. The ends lost 6 bases at V and 6 bases at J; junction bases unmatched: 28. Germline CDR1 is SGDLS and CDR2 is YYNGEE. The CDR3 DNA reads as TGTGCCAGCACCGATGCCCCGACTCCCACGACGGGGGTAGCGGGGGGTGATACGCAGTATTTT. Protein: CASTDAPTPTTGVAGGDTQYF.

The chain has TRBV9 and TRBJ2-5; 13 nucleotides match TRBD2. Per the germline V gene, CDR1 is SGDLS and CDR2 is YYNGEE. The ends lost 4 bases at V and 5 bases at J; junction bases unmatched: 5. The CDR3 totals 15 residues. The CDR3 bases are TGTGCCAGCAGCACGCGGACTAGCGGGAGTGAGACCCAGTACTTC. Amino acid sequence: CASSTRTSGSETQYF.

The chain combines TRBV5-5 with TRBJ1-4; TRBD1 matches 8 bases. Germline CDR1 SGHKS, CDR2 YYEKEE (reference sequence). Unmatched junction bases numbered 12, after V lost 4 bases and J lost 7 bases. There are 16 residues in the CDR3. CDR3 amino acids: CASSLGQGGVIEKLFF. For the CDR3, the DNA is TGTGCCAGCAGCCTTGGACAGGGCGGCGTTATTGAAAAACTGTTTTTT.

The rearrangement joins TRBV28 to TRBJ1-5; tentative D call: TRBD1 (5 bases). Germline CDR1 is MDHEN and CDR2 is SYDVKM. Trimming pared 6 bases from V and 1 base from J, leaving 13 bases between. The CDR3 is 15 residues long. Here the CDR3 reads CASRSPGGSNQPQHF. The CDR3 nucleotides are TGTGCCAGCAGATCCCCCGGGGGGAGCAATCAGCCCCAGCATTTT.

The rearrangement uses TRBV7-2 and TRBJ2-7; D gene ambiguous. V was trimmed by 1 base and J by 4 bases, leaving 8 bases between them. CDR1 and CDR2 (germline): SGHTA, FQGNSA. This CDR3 has 13 amino acids. CDR3 region: CASSLVPPYEQYV. As DNA, the CDR3 is TGTGCCAGCAGCTTAGTCCCTCCTTACGAGCAGTACGTC.

This clone came up once. The chain has TRBV18 and TRBJ1-5; D perhaps matches TRBD1 (5 bases). This CDR3 has 15 amino acids. The ends were cut back, 3 bases at V and 2 bases at J, with 11 bases in the middle. CDR1 and CDR2 (germline): KGHSH, LQKENI. The CDR3 reads CASSPTGNRNQPQHF. The CDR3 DNA sequence: TGTGCCAGCTCACCTACAGGTAATCGCAATCAGCCCCAGCATTTT.

V is TRBV28 and J is TRBJ2-2; maybe TRBD1 (6 bases). The CDR3 is made up of 18 amino acids. Per the germline V gene, CDR1 is MDHEN and CDR2 is SYDVKM. Deletions cut 8 bases from V and 0 bases from J, with 22 bases between. CDR3 sequence: CASQLPGTLIANTGELFF. For the CDR3, the DNA is TGTGCCAGCCAACTACCGGGGACACTTATTGCGAACACCGGGGAGCTGTTTTTT.

V usage is TRBV5-6 and J usage is TRBJ2-3; TRBD2 matches at 7 bases. CDR3 length: 15 amino acids. CDR1 is SGHDT, CDR2 YYEEEE, per germline. Losses at the gene ends were 2 bases for V and 6 bases for J; bases not matched to a gene: 9. CDR3 sequence (DNA): TGTGCCAGCAGCTTAGGACTAGAATCCAGGGATACGCAGTATTTT. Translation gives CASSLGLESRDTQYF.

This clone turned up a few times. The rearrangement uses TRBV19 and TRBJ1-5; tentative D call: TRBD1 (5 bases). The CDR3 spans 13 residues. Trimming cost V 5 bases and J 9 bases, with 14 bases left between them. Per germline, CDR1 LNHDA and CDR2 SQIVND (reference sequence). The chain's CDR3 is CASSPDSLGPQHF. The CDR3, as DNA: TGTGCCAGTAGTCCCGACAGCCTAGGGCCCCAGCATTTT.

J is TRBJ2-7 and V is TRBV3-1 (or the pseudogene TRBV3-2); tentative D call: TRBD1 (6 bases). This CDR3 contains 13 residues. The germline V gene has CDR1 LGHDT and CDR2 YNNKEL (reference sequence). The V end was cut by 1 base, the J end by 6 bases, with 10 bases between. In DNA, the CDR3 is TGTGCCAGCAGCCAAGGGGCAGGGGTCGAGCAGTACGTC. Translating gives CASSQGAGVEQYV.

The rearrangement uses TRBV28 and TRBJ1-4; maybe TRBD1 (6 bases). There are 16 residues in the CDR3. The V end lost 7 bases, the J end lost 3 bases, and 18 bases lay between the germline ends. Per germline, CDR1 MDHEN and CDR2 SYDVKM. For the CDR3, the DNA is TGTGCCAGCATCCTCGGGGGGGCTGGGGCTAATGAAAAACTGTTTTTT. This gives the protein CASILGGAGANEKLFF.

The genes are TRBV9 and TRBJ2-2, with D uncertain. V lost 0 bases and J lost 6, with 9 bases in between. From germline, CDR1 is SGDLS and CDR2 YYNGEE. The CDR3 contains 14 residues. CDR3 sequence reads: CASSVVGTAGELFF. The DNA for the CDR3 is TGTGCCAGCAGCGTAGTGGGCACGGCCGGGGAGCTGTTTTTT.

V gene TRBV7-6 combines with J gene TRBJ2-2; D is possibly TRBD2 (6 bases). Trimming cost V 5 bases and J 5 bases, with 15 bases left between them. CDR1 and CDR2 from the germline V gene are SGHVS and FNYEAQ. The CDR3 length is 15 residues. CDR3 protein: CASSPIGGVTGELFF. The CDR3 region has the DNA TGTGCCAGCAGCCCAATCGGGGGAGTGACCGGGGAGCTGTTTTTT. Full variable domain (missing parts from reference TRBV7-6 and TRBJ2-2): GAGVSQSPRYKVTKRGQDVALRCDPISGHVSLYWYRQALGQGPEFLTYFNYEAQQDKSGLPNDRFSAERPEGSISTLTIQRTEQRDSAMYRCASSPIGGVTGELFFGEGSRLTVL.

The rearrangement uses TRBV4-1 and TRBJ1-1; 10 bases line up with TRBD1. The CDR3 covers 17 residues. Germline V lookup: CDR1 MGHRA, CDR2 YSYEKL. Losses at the gene ends were 4 bases for V and 0 bases for J; bases not matched to a gene: 8. CDR3 sequence: CASSLGGTGALNTEAFF. The CDR3 nucleotides are TGCGCCAGCAGCCTAGGCGGGACAGGGGCATTGAACACTGAAGCTTTCTTT.

V usage is TRBV19 and J usage is TRBJ1-2; 7 bases are a match to TRBD1. The CDR3 consists of 13 residues. CDR1 is LNHDA, CDR2 SQIVND, per germline (reference sequence). V lost 7 bases and J lost 4; bases outside the gene matches: 6. CDR3 protein: CASTMRDSYGYTF. The CDR3 DNA reads as TGTGCCAGTACCATGAGGGACAGCTATGGCTACACCTTC.

In this sample, this clone turned up a few times. The J gene is TRBJ2-1, the V gene TRBV5-1; a weak D match, TRBD2 (5 bases). The length of the CDR3 is 15 residues. Deletions cut 1 base from V and 0 bases from J, with 8 bases between. From germline, CDR1 is SGHRS and CDR2 YFSETQ. The CDR3 DNA sequence: TGCGCCAGCAGCTTGAGGAGGAGCTCCTACAATGAGCAGTTCTTC. This codes for CASSLRRSSYNEQFF.

The chain carries TRBV6-2 or TRBV6-3 and TRBJ1-6; TRBD1 might be the D (6 bases). CDR3 length: 14 residues. The germline gives CDR1 MNHEY, CDR2 SVGEGT. V gave up 5 bases and J gave up 7 bases, with 12 bases separating them. In DNA, the CDR3 is TGTGCCAGCAGTACTGACAGGATGAATTCACCCCTCCACTTT. Translation gives CASSTDRMNSPLHF.

The genes are TRBV9 and TRBJ2-3; TRBD2 matches at 7 bases. The CDR3 is made up of 14 amino acids. From germline, CDR1 is SGDLS and CDR2 YYNGEE. Trimming removed 3 bases from V and 0 bases from J; junction bases left unmatched: 1. The CDR3 loop is CASSGLASTDTQYF. CDR3 DNA sequence: TGTGCCAGCAGCGGACTAGCTAGCACAGATACGCAGTATTTT.

The rearrangement links TRBV19 to TRBJ1-6, with D uncertain. The V gene's germline CDR1 is LNHDA and CDR2 SQIVND (reference sequence). Between the trimmed V and J ends, which lost 8 bases and 6 bases, there was a span of 26 bases. This CDR3 contains 18 residues. The CDR3 sequence is CASQDWAAGEWVNSPLHF. The CDR3 region has the DNA TGTGCCAGTCAGGATTGGGCAGCCGGGGAGTGGGTTAATTCACCCCTCCACTTT.

The chain has TRBV7-2 and TRBJ1-1; unclear D gene. CDR1 and CDR2 from the germline V gene are SGHTA and FQGNSA. The V end was cut by 2 bases, the J end by 5 bases, with 15 bases between. The CDR3 spans 15 residues. CDR3 bases: TGTGCCAGCAGCTTAATGGAGGGAGGGAGGACTGAAGCTTTCTTT. It specifies CASSLMEGGRTEAFF.

The chain couples TRBV6-5 to TRBJ2-2; TRBD2 might be the D (6 bases). V was clipped by 4 bases and J by 2 bases, with 11 bases between them. Germline lookup yields CDR1 MNHEY and CDR2 SVGAGI. This CDR3 has 15 amino acids. In DNA, the CDR3 is TGTGCCAGCAGTTGGGACGGGGGAAACACCGGGGAGCTGTTTTTT. Translated: CASSWDGGNTGELFF.

This rearrangement joins TRBV4-2 to TRBJ1-5; tentatively, D is TRBD1 (6 bases). V dropped 0 bases and J dropped 6 bases, with 12 bases sitting between them. Germline V gene lookup returns CDR1 LGHNA and CDR2 YNFKEQ. There are 15 residues in the CDR3. In DNA form, the CDR3 reads TGTGCCAGCAGCCAAGATAGCGGGGGGCTTCAGCCCCAGCATTTT. This codes for CASSQDSGGLQPQHF.

V usage is TRBV7-2 and J usage is TRBJ1-2; 7 nucleotides agree with TRBD1. In germline, CDR1 is SGHTA, CDR2 FQGNSA. Trimming took 5 bases from V and 9 from J; bases not matched to a gene: 6. The CDR3 sequence is 12 residues long. CDR3: CASSDRDGSYTF. The CDR3 region has the DNA TGTGCCAGCAGCGACAGGGACGGTAGCTACACCTTC.